Listed below are T cell receptor beta chains from one sample, sequenced in a study of control samples from healthy donors and cancer patients. Assay used: immunoSEQ multiplex PCR; TCRdb lists only in-frame clones, some missing. The data contain about 92,000 clones, about four fifths of them singletons. The sequencing sample was made of blood. The source of these receptors is a woman aged 55-70 years in good health. Both conserved end residues are part of each CDR3. D genes are given only for firm matches. Expanded clones are given a class, and other clones once, few, many or no size at all.

clone size	V gene	J gene	D gene	CDR3 protein	CDR3 DNA
.	TRBV10-3	TRBJ2-1	TRBD2	CAISETTSGRGGEQFF	TGTGCCATCAGTGAGACAACTAGCGGGAGGGGGGGTGAGCAGTTCTTC
.	TRBV7-2	TRBJ2-5	TRBD1	CASSGTVQETQYF	TGTGCCAGCAGCGGGACAGTCCAGGAGACCCAGTACTTC
.	TRBV4-3	TRBJ2-4	.	CASSQDMGAIGNIQYF	TGCGCCAGCAGCCAAGATATGGGGGCAATCGGGAACATTCAGTACTTC
.	TRBV7-9	TRBJ1-6	TRBD1	CASSVQGVDSPLHF	TGTGCCAGCAGCGTACAGGGGGTAGACTCACCCCTCCACTTT
.	TRBV19	TRBJ2-1	.	CASSPLGGIYNEQFF	TGTGCCAGTTCTCCCCTGGGCGGGATTTACAATGAGCAGTTCTTC
.	TRBV28	TRBJ1-4	.	CASSRFRANEKLFF	TGTGCCAGCAGCCGGTTCAGAGCTAATGAAAAACTGTTTTTT
.	TRBV4-1	TRBJ2-3	TRBD1	CASSQDHRQGADTQYF	TGCGCCAGCAGCCAAGATCATCGACAGGGAGCAGATACGCAGTATTTT
.	TRBV20-1	TRBJ1-1	TRBD1	CSASKGQGLMNTEAFF	TGCAGTGCTAGTAAGGGACAGGGTTTAATGAACACTGAAGCTTTCTTT
.	TRBV2	TRBJ1-1	.	CASRRAGQNTEAFF	TGTGCCAGCAGGAGGGCGGGCCAGAACACTGAAGCTTTCTTT
.	TRBV28	TRBJ1-5	.	CASSWAYQPQHF	TGTGCCAGCAGTTGGGCTTATCAGCCCCAGCATTTT
few	TRBV9	TRBJ1-6	.	CASSVGPGPLHF	TGTGCCAGCAGCGTGGGTCCGGGACCCCTCCACTTT
.	TRBV7-2	TRBJ1-2	.	CASSLRQANYGYTF	TGTGCCAGCAGCTTACGCCAGGCTAACTATGGCTACACCTTC
.	TRBV15	TRBJ1-1	.	CATSRGLGSEAFF	TGTGCCACCAGCAGAGGATTGGGGTCTGAAGCTTTCTTT
.	TRBV3-1/TRBV3-2	TRBJ2-2	TRBD2	CASSQLAGDGELFF	TGTGCCAGCAGCCAGCTTGCGGGGGACGGGGAGCTGTTTTTT
.	TRBV5-6	TRBJ2-1	.	CASSLVGGYNEQFF	TGTGCCAGCAGCTTGGTAGGGGGGTACAATGAGCAGTTCTTC
.	TRBV3-1/TRBV3-2	TRBJ1-1	.	CASSPDQGNTEAFF	TGTGCCAGCAGCCCCGATCAGGGGAACACTGAAGCTTTCTTT
.	TRBV6-5	TRBJ2-7	.	CASILSGANYEQYF	TGTGCCAGCATTCTTAGCGGAGCCAACTACGAGCAGTACTTC
.	TRBV3-1/TRBV3-2	TRBJ2-1	.	CASHATGRVGNEQFF	TGTGCCAGCCATGCCACAGGGAGGGTTGGCAATGAGCAGTTCTTC
.	TRBV19	TRBJ1-6	TRBD1	CASSDDRVNNSPLHF	TGTGCCAGTTCCGACGACAGGGTCAATAATTCACCCCTCCACTTT
.	TRBV19	TRBJ1-3	.	CASSTYLDRSAPNF	TGTGCCAGTAGCACATACCTGGACAGATCGGCACCAAATTTT
.	TRBV7-6	TRBJ2-5	.	CASSLVTVGQETQYF	TGTGCCAGCAGCTTAGTTACTGTCGGACAAGAGACCCAGTACTTC
.	TRBV19	TRBJ1-5	.	CASRDNSNQPQHF	TGTGCCAGTCGGGACAATAGCAATCAGCCCCAGCATTTT
.	TRBV5-1	TRBJ2-2	.	CASSPGLGTGELFF	TGCGCCAGCAGCCCGGGCCTTGGGACCGGGGAGCTGTTTTTT
.	TRBV9	TRBJ2-5	.	CASSEGVAEAGETQYF	TGTGCCAGCAGCGAGGGGGTAGCGGAAGCGGGAGAGACCCAGTACTTC
.	TRBV18	TRBJ2-1	TRBD2	CASSPVLAGGHEQFF	TGTGCCAGCTCCCCGGTGCTAGCGGGAGGACATGAGCAGTTCTTC
.	TRBV28	TRBJ2-7	TRBD1	CASGSPGTGSYEQYF	TGTGCCAGCGGATCACCCGGGACAGGGTCCTACGAGCAGTACTTC
.	TRBV6-6	TRBJ2-3	TRBD1	CASREGQGADTQYF	TGTGCCAGCAGAGAGGGACAGGGGGCGGATACGCAGTATTTT
.	TRBV7-6	TRBJ2-7	TRBD2	CASSYGLAGVSAYEQYF	TGTGCCAGCAGCTACGGACTAGCGGGGGTTTCGGCGTACGAGCAGTACTTC
.	TRBV6-5	TRBJ1-2	.	CASSTKEGGYTF	TGTGCCAGCAGTACTAAAGAGGGTGGCTACACCTTC
.	TRBV7-2	TRBJ2-7	.	CASSLAYGSSYEQYF	TGTGCCAGCAGCTTAGCCTACGGGAGTAGCTACGAGCAGTACTTC
.	TRBV19	TRBJ2-5	TRBD2	CATESPGGSRTQYF	TGTGCCACCGAAAGCCCGGGGGGGTCGCGGACCCAGTACTTC
.	TRBV19	TRBJ1-6	.	CASSIGYGRSPLHF	TGTGCCAGTAGTATCGGTTATGGACGGTCACCCCTCCACTTT
.	TRBV19	TRBJ1-4	.	CASKWGATSPEEKLFF	TGTGCCAGTAAGTGGGGGGCCACTTCCCCTGAAGAAAAACTGTTTTTT
.	TRBV12-5	TRBJ2-3	TRBD2	CASAPAGEKGTQYF	TGTGCTAGTGCTCCGGCGGGGGAAAAAGGTACGCAGTATTTT
.	TRBV6-1	TRBJ1-1	TRBD1	CASSEFTGVRNTEAFF	TGTGCCAGCAGTGAGTTTACAGGGGTTAGGAACACTGAAGCTTTCTTT
.	TRBV9	TRBJ2-3	.	CASSVAGSPADTQYF	TGTGCCAGCAGCGTAGCTGGCAGCCCAGCAGATACGCAGTATTTT
.	TRBV7-2	TRBJ1-3	.	CASGFTYGGFASGNTIYF	TGTGCCAGCGGATTTACATACGGGGGATTTGCCTCTGGAAACACCATATATTTT
.	TRBV6-6	TRBJ2-5	TRBD2	CASTNIAGLAGETQYF	TGTGCCAGCACCAACATAGCGGGACTAGCGGGAGAGACCCAGTACTTC
.	TRBV6-2/TRBV6-3	TRBJ2-2	.	CASSYGPGIGELFF	TGTGCCAGCAGTTACGGCCCCGGGATCGGGGAGCTGTTTTTT
.	TRBV5-1	TRBJ2-1	.	CASSSTATAYNEQFF	TGCGCCAGCAGCTCGACTGCGACAGCGTACAATGAGCAGTTCTTC